This T cell receptor beta chain comes out of a study of T cell repertoires in cytomegalovirus infection. Whole-study context: In public TCR beta signatures, there were indications of both CMV infection and matching HLA type.

Findings of the study overall: Carriers of CMV and the relevant HLA type were discriminated by public TCR beta frequency.

In germline, CDR1 is SGHVS, CDR2 FNYEAQ. V was trimmed by 0 bases and J by 1 base, leaving 6 bases between them. CDR3 length equals 14 residues. Using its own MiXCR run on the reads, TCRdb lists one record per CDR3 protein. The sample gives 300,000 to 400,000 distinct CDR3 sequences, more than 8% of which show up once; 3.5% to 4.5% is in the top ten. In regard to this clonotype: The antigen remains undetermined.

The chain has TRBV7-6 and TRBJ2-5; unclear D gene. The receptor was derived from a human donor in good health (CMV status not recorded). Some clones in this sample may be carry-over from other donors' samples. Material for sequencing was PBMCs. The CDR3 coding sequence is TGTGCCAGCAGCTTAGCACAGCCCCAAGAGACCCAGTACTTC. Protein product: CASSLAQPQETQYF.